What follows is one T cell receptor (beta chain) and its context. Antigen specificity is unknown. The PCR ran on 60 Vbeta and 13 Jbeta primers. Sequenced by immunoSEQ multiplex PCR; TCRdb stores in-frame clones only, minus some. The table shows about 65,000 clones, with around 62% occurring only once. Trimming took 0 bases from V and 0 from J; bases not matched to a gene: 2. CDR1 SGHTA and CDR2 FQGNSA come from the germline V gene. The CDR3 covers 16 residues. This record belongs to a study of cytomegalovirus exposure and HLA in healthy donors. Study findings and constraints: Later analysis identified a missense DCLRE1C variant that was linked to TCR beta V- and J-gene trimming. HLA alleles were associated with roughly 15,000 TCR beta sequences in a later analysis at 0.05 false discovery rate. Reported performance of the classifier showed diagnosis of cytomegalovirus status with high specificity and sensitivity. Reports state that TCR beta sequences accurately predicted most subjects' HLA-A and HLA-B alleles.

Source material: PBMCs. The chain links TRBV7-2 to TRBJ2-4, with 7 bases fitting TRBD1. The sequence was collected from a man aged 25-45 years in good health and CMV-seronegative. The CDR3 loop is CASSLAGTVAKNIQYF. DNA for the CDR3: TGTGCCAGCAGCTTAGCGGGGACAGTAGCCAAAAACATTCAGTACTTC. The full variable domain, completed using reference TRBV7-2 and TRBJ2-4, is GAGVSQSPSNKVTEKGKDVELRCDPISGHTALYWYRQSLGQGLEFLIYFQGNSAPDKSGLPSDRFSAERTGGSVSTLTIQRTQQEDSAVYLCASSLAGTVAKNIQYFGAGTRLSVL.